Only a few counts were recorded for the clone carrying this T cell receptor (beta chain). Its antigen is currently unknown. It was through 5'RACE template switching that TCR cDNA was made, with a universal primer site and UMIs added. TCRdb redid the calling of the 5' RACE reads with MiXCR, one entry per CDR3 protein. The sample lists a few hundred thousand distinct CDR3 sequences; 8.7% were seen once. This sample stems from a study of T cells after yellow fever vaccination. The study's findings and limits: Primary-vaccination clones mostly resurfaced post-booster (approximately 96% CD4, approximately 87% CD8). Shared CD4/CD8 clonotypes were a small share, likely from convergent recombination.

CDR1 is MGHDK, CDR2 SYGVNS, per germline. V gave up 7 bases and J gave up 1 base, with 16 bases separating them. The CDR3 spans 15 residues. Specimen: PBMCs, collected on the day of the first yellow fever vaccination. V usage is TRBV25-1 and J usage is TRBJ1-1; TRBD1 is a possible D gene (5 bases). The clonotype comes from a young man who received the YFV17D yellow fever vaccine. The CDR3 nucleotides are TGTGCCAGCACCAAAGGGGATTTCAGGAACACTGAAGCTTTCTTT. This translates into CASTKGDFRNTEAFF.